This T cell receptor (beta chain) was identified during a study of molecular identifiers for immune sequencing clone quantification. From the PCR reads, TCRdb called clonotypes with MiXCR, one entry per CDR3 protein. The table includes about 510,000 distinct CDR3 sequences, about 25% detected once. Details on this clonotype: A much larger clonotype is one base distant, so this may be a read error.

The source of this sequence is a human donor in good health. Some libraries in this study had Jurkat cell RNA spiked in. The sample was naive CD8+ T cells from blood, with Jurkat cell RNA spiked in. Specified subset: FACS-sorted CD8+CD4-CCR7+CD45RA+ naive T cells.

CDR3 bases: TGTGCCAACAGTTTTGATGGCCAGGAAGCTTTCTTT. It is translated as CANSFDGQEAFF. V and J are TRBV27 and TRBJ1-1; D is undetermined. In germline, CDR1 is MNHEY, CDR2 SMNVEV (reference sequence). The CDR3 sequence is 12 residues long.